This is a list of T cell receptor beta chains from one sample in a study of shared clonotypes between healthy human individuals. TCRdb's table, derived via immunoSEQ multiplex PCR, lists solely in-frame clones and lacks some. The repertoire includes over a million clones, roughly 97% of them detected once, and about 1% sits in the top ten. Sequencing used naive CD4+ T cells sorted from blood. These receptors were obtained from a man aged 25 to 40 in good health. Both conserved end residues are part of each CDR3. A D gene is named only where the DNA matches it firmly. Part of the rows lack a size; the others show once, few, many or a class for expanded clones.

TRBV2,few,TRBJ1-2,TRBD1,TGTGCCAGCAGTGATGCGACAGGGGCGATCGATGGCTACACCTTC,CASSDATGAIDGYTF
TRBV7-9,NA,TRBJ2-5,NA,TGTGCCAGCAGCCCTAGGGGGTCCATCGAAGAGACCCAGTACTTC,CASSPRGSIEETQYF
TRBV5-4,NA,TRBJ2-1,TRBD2,TGTGCCAGCAGCGGGACTCTAGCGGGAGCTTACAATGAGCAGTTCTTC,CASSGTLAGAYNEQFF
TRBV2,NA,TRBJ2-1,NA,TGTGCCAGCATCTTCGACAACACCTACAATGAGCAGTTCTTC,CASIFDNTYNEQFF
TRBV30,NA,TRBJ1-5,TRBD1,TGTGCCTGGAGTACAGGGGGCCGGAGCAATCAGCCCCAGCATTTT,CAWSTGGRSNQPQHF
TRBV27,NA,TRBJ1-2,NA,TGTGCCAGCAGTTTACGAGGAGAATTC,CASSLRGEF
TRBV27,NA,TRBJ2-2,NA,TGTGCCAGCAGTTTATTACCAAACGGGCCTAACACCGGGGAGCTGTTTTTT,CASSLLPNGPNTGELFF
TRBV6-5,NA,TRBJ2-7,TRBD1,TGTGCCAGCAGTTACCTCGGGACAGGGGCATACGAGCAGTACTTC,CASSYLGTGAYEQYF
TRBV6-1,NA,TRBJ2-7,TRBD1,TGTGCCAGCAGTGAAAGGGGGCAGGGGGACGAGCAGTACTTC,CASSERGQGDEQYF
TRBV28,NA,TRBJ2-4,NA,TGTGCCAGCAGCGAGGGGATCATGGCCAAAAACATTCAGTACTTC,CASSEGIMAKNIQYF
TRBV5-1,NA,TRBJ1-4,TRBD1,TGCGCCAGCAGCTCAGACAGGGCGACTAATGAAAAACTGTTTTTT,CASSSDRATNEKLFF
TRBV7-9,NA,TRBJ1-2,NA,TGTGCCAGCAGCGAGACCATAAACTATGGCTACACCTTC,CASSETINYGYTF
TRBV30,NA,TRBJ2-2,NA,TGTGCCTGGAAGGGCGGGCCCGGGGAGCTGTTTTTT,CAWKGGPGELFF
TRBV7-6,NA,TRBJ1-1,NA,TGTGCCAGCAGCTTAGACGTCGCGAGGCGGAACACTGAAGCTTTCTTT,CASSLDVARRNTEAFF
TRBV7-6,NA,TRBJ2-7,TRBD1,TGTGCCAGCAGCTTGGGACAGTTCTACGAGCAGTACTTC,CASSLGQFYEQYF
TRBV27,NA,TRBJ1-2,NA,TGTGCCAGCAGTTTATCAATGACAGCAAACTATGGCTACACCTTC,CASSLSMTANYGYTF
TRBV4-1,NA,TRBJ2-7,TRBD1,TGCGCCAGCAGCCAAGATGAGGGGACAGGGTCTTTCGAGCAGTACTTC,CASSQDEGTGSFEQYF
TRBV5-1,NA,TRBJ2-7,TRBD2,TGCGCCAGCAGCTTCCTAGCGGGAGAGACCTACGAGCAGTACTTC,CASSFLAGETYEQYF
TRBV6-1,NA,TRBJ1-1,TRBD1,TGTGCCAGCAGAGAACAGGGGGGTAAAACTGAAGCTTTCTTT,CASREQGGKTEAFF
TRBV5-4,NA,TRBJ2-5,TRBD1,TGTGCCAGCACGCAGGGACAGGGACAAGAGACCCAGTACTTC,CASTQGQGQETQYF
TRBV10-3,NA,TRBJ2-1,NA,TGTGCCATCAGTGAGGCTGGCAGCTCCTACAATGAGCAGTTCTTC,CAISEAGSSYNEQFF
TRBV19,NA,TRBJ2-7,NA,TGTGCCAGTAGTATCATACGGGGATCCTACGAGCAGTACTTC,CASSIIRGSYEQYF
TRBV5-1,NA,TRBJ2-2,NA,TGCGCCAGCAGCTTGGATGTGCCCTCCACCGGGGAGCTGTTTTTT,CASSLDVPSTGELFF
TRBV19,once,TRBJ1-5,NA,TGTGCCAGTAGTATTGTAGGGGGGGGCAATCAGCCCCAGCATTTT,CASSIVGGGNQPQHF
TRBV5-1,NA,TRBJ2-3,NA,TGCGCCAGCAGCTCGGCCCTCGCTGGCGCAGATACGCAGTATTTT,CASSSALAGADTQYF
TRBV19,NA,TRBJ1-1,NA,TGTGCCAGTAGTATCTCGGGGGCGGGCACTGAAGCTTTCTTT,CASSISGAGTEAFF
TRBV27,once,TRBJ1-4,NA,TGTGCCAGCAGTTTTTTAGGTGAAAAACTGTTTTTT,CASSFLGEKLFF
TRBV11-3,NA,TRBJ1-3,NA,TGTGCCACCAGACCCAACTCTGGAAACACCATATATTTT,CATRPNSGNTIYF
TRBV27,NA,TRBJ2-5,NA,TGTGCCAGCAGTTCCCGGGTTCAAGAGACCCAGTACTTC,CASSSRVQETQYF
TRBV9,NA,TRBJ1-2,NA,TGTGCCAGCAGCGTAGGAGGGGACTATGGCTACACCTTC,CASSVGGDYGYTF
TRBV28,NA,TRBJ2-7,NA,TGTGCCAGCAGTTTATTTGGGACTTCGAGCTCCTACGAGCAGTACTTC,CASSLFGTSSSYEQYF
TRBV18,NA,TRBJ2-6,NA,TGTGCCAGCTCACCACGCCAGGAAGGAGGGATCGGGGCCAACGTCCTGACTTTC,CASSPRQEGGIGANVLTF
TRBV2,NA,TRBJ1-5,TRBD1,TGTGCCAGCAGTGACGGACCCAGTGGACAGGGAGTTGATCAGCCCCAGCATTTT,CASSDGPSGQGVDQPQHF
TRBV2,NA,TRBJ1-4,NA,TGTGCCAGCACTAACCCCACAGGGAGTTCGGCCTCGTCTAATGAAAAACTGTTTTTT,CASTNPTGSSASSNEKLFF
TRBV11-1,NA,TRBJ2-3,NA,TGTGCCAGCAGCTCCACCGGAACTAGCACAGATACGCAGTATTTT,CASSSTGTSTDTQYF